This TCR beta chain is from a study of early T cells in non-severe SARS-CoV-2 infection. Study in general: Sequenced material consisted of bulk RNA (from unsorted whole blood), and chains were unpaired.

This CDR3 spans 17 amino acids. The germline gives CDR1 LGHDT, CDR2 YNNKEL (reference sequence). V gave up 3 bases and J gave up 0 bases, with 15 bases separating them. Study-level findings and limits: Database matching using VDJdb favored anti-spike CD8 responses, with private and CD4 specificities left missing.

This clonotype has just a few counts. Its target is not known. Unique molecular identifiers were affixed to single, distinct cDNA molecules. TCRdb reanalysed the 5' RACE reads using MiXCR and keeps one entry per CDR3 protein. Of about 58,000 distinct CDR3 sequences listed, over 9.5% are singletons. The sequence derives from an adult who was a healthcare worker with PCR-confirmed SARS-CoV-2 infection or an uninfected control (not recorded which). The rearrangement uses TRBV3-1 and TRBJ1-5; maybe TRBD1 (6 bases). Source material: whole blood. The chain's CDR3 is CASSHGGRAYSNQPQHF. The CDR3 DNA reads TGTGCCAGCAGCCACGGGGGCCGAGCATATAGCAATCAGCCCCAGCATTTT.